This T cell receptor beta chain was recorded in a study of CD8+ T cells in alopecia areata. RNA, once extracted, was reverse transcribed into cDNA for use as the sequencing template. Using immunoSEQ multiplex PCR, the repertoire was profiled, and TCRdb retains in-frame clones only, with some absent. The sample yields around 200,000 clones, 50% to 60% seen once. Study conclusions and caveats: During tofacitinib treatment, many expanded lesional clones remained in scalp and blood.

Concerning this clone: Its antigen is not identified. The junction differs from germline at one of its ends, possibly a read error.

Treatment noted: oral pan-JAK inhibitor, 5-10 mg twice daily. The CDR3 covers 14 residues. Per the germline V gene, CDR1 is MDHEN and CDR2 is SYDVKM. Here the sequenced sample was CD4+ T cells sorted from blood, taken at week 4, from a patient treated with tofacitinib. The chain is built from TRBV28 and TRBJ2-7; D ambiguous. The receptor was isolated from a human donor with alopecia areata. Here the CDR3 DNA reads TGTGCCAGCAGCTTATCTTCTGGGGCCTACGAGCAGTACTTC. This gives the protein CASSLSSGAYEQYF.